This T cell receptor beta chain was profiled in a study of metastatic and nonmetastatic thyroid tumors. Whole-study findings and limits: Reports indicated that malignant thyroid tumors showed significantly higher TCR beta diversity than benign nodules did, in blood and tumor.

Authors' data handling: Building a distant-metastasis classifier for papillary thyroid cancer drew on CDR3 differences across clinicopathological groups. TCRdb re-analyzed the PCR reads through MiXCR. The V and J calls reflect TCRdb's pipeline rather than the authors' work. The top ten clones hold 6% to 9.5% of a sample with around 22,000 clones, around 20% of them seen once. Prior to thyroid surgery, none of the patients had received any treatment. By frequency in the sample, this clone is medium-sized. As yet, its antigen is unknown. Sequenced material: blood. This receptor was obtained from a female donor with papillary thyroid cancer or a benign thyroid nodule (not recorded which). Some clones in this sample may be carry-over from other donors' samples.

The CDR3 nucleotides read TGTGCCAGCAGGCAGACTAGTGCGGGGGAGCAGTACTTC. It specifies CASRQTSAGEQYF. The genes are TRBV12-3 or TRBV12-4 and TRBJ2-7; a possible D gene is TRBD2 (6 bases). Trimming removed 6 bases from V and 7 bases from J, with 16 bases in between. The CDR3 has 13 amino acids.